This T cell receptor (beta chain) originates from a study of blood T cell repertoires in COVID-19. In the study overall: The study drew acute and convalescent COVID-19 samples from the United States, Italy and Spain.

The protocol was immunoSEQ multiplex PCR, while the TCRdb copy is restricted to in-frame clones and leaves out a portion. The sample has over 300,000 clones; around 90% are singletons. The germline gives CDR1 MNHEY, CDR2 SVGEGT. The CDR3 is 17 amino acids. Trimming left V 2 bases short and J 2 bases short, with 15 bases between. The chain joins TRBV6-2 or TRBV6-3 to TRBJ2-2, with D perhaps TRBD1 (6 bases). The sequencing sample was made of peripheral blood. The TCR sequence derives from a young man with active or convalescent COVID-19. The CDR3 here is CASSYPRFRGNTGELFF. CDR3 DNA: TGTGCCAGCAGTTACCCTCGGTTCAGGGGAAACACCGGGGAGCTGTTTTTT.